A single sample gave rise to the 25 T cell receptor beta chains below, sequenced in a study of human T cells and chemical hapten exposure (dated by TCRdb to the early 2020s). Sample time point, as interpreted from the label and publication: pre-sensitization, week 0. The sample's treatment or condition, from its label and the paper: therapeutic diphenylcyclopropenone sensitization with weekly scalp DPC. The method behind the library was RACE. The listed sequencing device is NextSeq 500. TCRdb reworked the public reads: Q25 trimming with fastp, MiXCR clone assembly, productive beta chains retained. Rows with a matching CDR3 protein are joined into one entry that keeps the most common DNA and genes. Within this sample are 120,000 or so distinct CDR3 sequences, with roughly 14% of them counted one time only. The ten largest clonotypes hold around 2.8% of the sample. The sequencing here drew on whole blood, taken in connection with sensitization to the hapten diphenylcyclopropenone (DPC). The receptor set was obtained from a woman aged 18 to 35 with alopecia areata. Some clones in this sample may be carry-over from other donors' samples.

This clonotype was seen many times. The chain uses TRBV12-3 or TRBV12-4 and TRBJ1-4; no definite D call. The CDR3 totals 15 residues. V lost 6 bases, J lost 0 bases, and 11 bases lay in between. The DNA for the CDR3 is TGTGCCAGCAGCCGACGGGGAGCAACTAATGAAAAACTGTTTTTT. Translated, it gives CASSRRGATNEKLFF.

The chain carries TRBV2 and TRBJ2-3; a weak D match, TRBD2 (6 bases). The CDR3 is 17 amino acids. V lost 5 bases to trimming and J lost 2 bases, with 20 bases between them. Germline V gene sequence: CDR1 SNHLY, CDR2 FYNNEI. The CDR3 loop reads CASSWDAEGASTDTQYF. In DNA form, the CDR3 reads TGTGCCAGCAGTTGGGACGCGGAGGGTGCGTCCACAGATACGCAGTATTTT.

This clonotype showed up many times. The chain recombines TRBV20-1 with TRBJ1-3; possible D gene TRBD1, 6 bases. Trimming stripped 5 bases from V and 1 base from J, with 9 bases between. CDR1 and CDR2 (germline): DFQATT, SNEGSKA (reference sequence). The CDR3 length is 13 residues. The CDR3 sequence: CSAGQGSGNTIYF. In DNA form, the CDR3 reads TGCAGTGCTGGGCAGGGGTCTGGAAACACCATATATTTT.

This chain joins TRBV6-6 and TRBJ2-5; D unclear. Germline-derived CDR1 and CDR2 are MNHNY and SVGAGI (reference sequence). The CDR3 has 15 amino acids. Deletions cut 0 bases from V and 2 bases from J, with 10 bases between. CDR3 nucleotide sequence: TGTGCCAGCAGTTACTCGTCCGTGAATCAAGAGACCCAGTACTTC. Residues: CASSYSSVNQETQYF.

This clonotype came up a few times. The chain couples TRBV4-3 to TRBJ2-1, with D maybe TRBD1 (5 bases). CDR3 length: 18 residues. The germline gives CDR1 LGHNA, CDR2 YSLEER. V gave up 0 bases and J gave up 2 bases, with 17 bases separating them. In DNA form, the CDR3 reads TGCGCCAGCAGCCAAGATGCCCCTTTGGGGCGTCCCTACAATGAGCAGTTCTTC. Translation: CASSQDAPLGRPYNEQFF.

V gene TRBV11-2 combines with J gene TRBJ1-5; 7 bases are shared with TRBD1. Germline V gene data show CDR1 as SGHAT and CDR2 as FQNNGV. The J segment lost 3 bases and the V segment lost 0 bases, leaving 8 bases of the junction unmatched. The CDR3 spans 17 residues. The CDR3 DNA follows: TGTGCCAGCAGCTTAGATTTAGCGACAGGGAACAATCAGCCCCAGCATTTT. Amino acid sequence: CASSLDLATGNNQPQHF.

This chain joins TRBV20-1 and TRBJ2-7; 7 bases map to TRBD2. V was pared by 6 bases and J by 3 bases, with 8 bases of the junction left unmatched. The germline V gene encodes CDR1 DFQATT and CDR2 SNEGSKA (reference sequence). CDR3 length: 13 residues. The CDR3 DNA reads as TGCAGTGCGTTTGGGGGGGTATACTACGAGCAGTACTTC. It codes for CSAFGGVYYEQYF.

The rearrangement joins TRBV7-7 to TRBJ2-5; possibly TRBD1 or TRBD2 for D (5 bases each). V shed 10 bases and J shed 4 bases, with 7 bases lying between them. Germline V gene data show CDR1 as SSHAT and CDR2 as FNYEAQ (reference sequence). The CDR3 covers 10 residues. This chain's CDR3 is CAIGTETQYF. CDR3 DNA sequence: TGTGCCATCGGGACAGAGACCCAGTACTTC.

This chain joins TRBV6-5 and TRBJ2-2; D gene unclear. CDR3 length equals 14 residues. Trimming took 6 bases from V and 1 from J, leaving 9 bases between them. Germline V CDR1 and CDR2: MNHEY, SVGAGI. The CDR3 is CASSRDGNTGELFF. The DNA of the CDR3 is TGTGCCAGCAGCCGTGACGGGAACACCGGGGAGCTGTTTTTT.

This clonotype turned up a few times. The CDR3 nucleotides are TGTGCCAGCAGCCAAGAGATCGCCAGGGAAGCTGGAAACACCATATATTTT. It encodes CASSQEIAREAGNTIYF. The J gene is TRBJ1-3, the V gene TRBV14; TRBD1 might be the D (5 bases). V was pared by 0 bases and J by 2 bases, with 14 bases between. Germline V lookup: CDR1 SGHDN, CDR2 FVKESK. The CDR3 extends over 17 amino acids.

This chain links TRBV11-2 with TRBJ1-1, with D tentatively TRBD1 (5 bases). Trimming stripped 6 bases from V and 6 bases from J, with 23 bases between. The CDR3 covers 16 residues. Per germline, CDR1 SGHAT and CDR2 FQNNGV. The CDR3: CASRESAGEWRPEAFF. CDR3 in DNA: TGTGCCAGCAGAGAATCAGCGGGGGAATGGCGCCCTGAAGCTTTCTTT.

This clonotype was counted between two and nine times. This chain connects TRBV10-3 to TRBJ1-6, with 8 bases aligning to TRBD1. CDR3 length: 18 amino acids. CDR1 is ENHRY, CDR2 SYGVKD, per germline. Germline trimming cut 0 bases from V and 2 bases from J; bases unmatched to any gene: 6. For the CDR3, the DNA is TGTGCCATCAGTGAGTCCCGGTCAGGGGGCACCTATAATTCACCCCTCCACTTT. It codes for CAISESRSGGTYNSPLHF.

The chain combines TRBV12-3 or TRBV12-4 with TRBJ1-5; 8 nucleotides match TRBD1. There are 15 residues in the CDR3. Germline trimming cut 3 bases from V and 8 bases from J; bases unmatched to any gene: 9. CDR3 DNA sequence: TGTGCCAGCAGTTTTGACAGGGGCCCTTCGGAGCCCCAGCATTTT. Residues: CASSFDRGPSEPQHF.

In its sample, this clonotype was seen a few times. V and J are TRBV20-1 and TRBJ2-1; D assignment may be TRBD1 or TRBD2 (6 bases each). This CDR3 is 13 amino acids long. Germline V gene sequence: CDR1 DFQATT, CDR2 SNEGSKA (reference sequence). Trimming cost V 1 base and J 4 bases, with 8 bases left between them. CDR3 coding DNA: TGCAGTGCTAGAGTAGGGGGGTACAATGAGCAGTTCTTC. It is translated as CSARVGGYNEQFF.

The gene calls are TRBV10-3 and TRBJ1-2; D is perhaps TRBD1 (5 bases). The CDR3 length is 17 residues. The germline CDR1 and CDR2 sequences are ENHRY and SYGVKD. Trimming pared 4 bases from V and 2 bases from J, leaving 20 bases between. CDR3: CAISGREGRDMNYGYTF. In DNA form, the CDR3 reads TGTGCCATCAGTGGCCGGGAGGGCAGGGATATGAACTATGGCTACACCTTC.

The chain joins TRBV7-8 to TRBJ2-7, with TRBD1 as a possible D gene (5 bases). CDR3 length: 13 residues. Between the trimmed V and J ends, which lost 7 bases and 6 bases, there was a span of 16 bases. Germline V lookup: CDR1 SGHVS, CDR2 FQNEAQ. The CDR3 here is CASTLGSQGEQYF. CDR3 DNA: TGTGCCAGCACCCTGGGGTCCCAGGGCGAGCAGTACTTC.

This clonotype was seen at least ten times. This chain uses TRBV18 with TRBJ1-6; TRBD1 agrees at 7 bases. Looked up from germline, CDR1 is KGHSH and CDR2 is LQKENI. Trimming removed 3 bases from V and 0 bases from J; junction bases left unmatched: 5. The CDR3 runs to 17 residues. CDR3: CASSPPGQSSYNSPLHF. CDR3 bases: TGTGCCAGCTCACCTCCGGGACAGAGCTCCTATAATTCACCCCTCCACTTT. Combining the CDR3 with reference TRBV18 and TRBJ1-6 gives the whole variable domain NAGVMQNPRHLVRRRGQEARLRCSPMKGHSHVYWYRQLPEEGLKFMVYLQKENIIDESGMPKERFSAEFPKEGPSILRIQQVVRGDSAAYFCASSPPGQSSYNSPLHFGNGTRLTVT.

V and J are TRBV6-2 or TRBV6-3 and TRBJ2-1; 8 bases match TRBD1. Germline V gene data show CDR1 as MNHEY and CDR2 as SVGEGT. The ends lost 4 bases at V and 6 bases at J; junction bases unmatched: 2. The CDR3 length is 13 residues. The CDR3, as DNA: TGTGCCAGCAGTTCCGGGACAGGCAATGAGCAGTTCTTC. It is translated as CASSSGTGNEQFF.

This clonotype was counted many times. This sequence joins TRBV5-5 and TRBJ2-1; tentatively, D is TRBD1 or TRBD2 (6 bases each). CDR3 length equals 18 residues. Trimming stripped 4 bases from V and 3 bases from J, with 23 bases between. Germline V gene sequence: CDR1 SGHKS, CDR2 YYEKEE (reference sequence). The CDR3 coding sequence is TGTGCCAGCAGCGGGAAGGGGGGTGGCCCCCGCCTCTACAATGAGCAGTTCTTC. Protein: CASSGKGGGPRLYNEQFF.

The J gene is TRBJ2-1, the V gene TRBV11-1; 9 bases line up with TRBD2. The CDR3 is made up of 17 amino acids. Trimming removed 4 bases from V and 9 bases from J; junction bases left unmatched: 16. Germline loops: CDR1 SGHAT, CDR2 FQDESV (reference sequence). The CDR3 DNA is TGTGCCAGCAGCTCCCTAGCGGGGAAGGGGCTTTTTGGTGAGCAGTTCTTC. Translated, it gives CASSSLAGKGLFGEQFF.

This clonotype was counted between two and nine times. The J gene is TRBJ2-3, the V gene TRBV7-2; 7 bases map to TRBD2. Trimming cost V 1 base and J 2 bases; bases outside gene matches: 3. The germline V gene encodes CDR1 SGHTA and CDR2 FQGNSA. CDR3 length: 15 residues. Written as DNA, the CDR3 is TGTGCCAGCAGCTTAGTGGGACTACCCACAGATACGCAGTATTTT. It encodes CASSLVGLPTDTQYF.

This rearrangement joins TRBV10-3 to TRBJ1-3; D is undetermined. The length of the CDR3 is 10 residues. V lost 10 bases and J 8 bases, leaving 9 bases between the germline ends. The germline V gene has CDR1 ENHRY and CDR2 SYGVKD. In DNA, the CDR3 is TGTGCCACCCAGCATGACACCATATATTTT. Its protein product is CATQHDTIYF.

The table lists this clonotype with a few counts. This sequence joins TRBV30 and TRBJ2-7; TRBD1 matches at 8 bases. Trimming at V came to 3 bases and at J to 7 bases, leaving 2 bases not matched to a gene. The germline V gene has CDR1 GTSNPN and CDR2 SVGIG (reference sequence). The CDR3 contains 11 residues. The CDR3 sequence: CAWSRQGEQYF. The DNA for the CDR3 is TGTGCCTGGAGCCGACAGGGGGAGCAGTACTTC.

The chain links TRBV30 to TRBJ2-3; the match to TRBD2 covers 7 bases. Trimming took 3 bases from V and 1 from J; bases not matched to a gene: 4. This CDR3 is 14 amino acids long. CDR1 and CDR2 (germline): GTSNPN, SVGIG (reference sequence). The CDR3 loop is CAWRDSGGTDTQYF. CDR3 in DNA: TGTGCCTGGAGAGACAGCGGGGGCACAGATACGCAGTATTTT.

This clonotype was counted only a few times. The chain links TRBV4-1 to TRBJ1-6; possibly TRBD1 for D (6 bases). The CDR3 has 13 amino acids. V lost 4 bases and J 15 bases, leaving 16 bases between the germline ends. Germline V CDR1 and CDR2: MGHRA, YSYEKL. This CDR3 is CASSRRDKLRLHF. The CDR3, as DNA: TGCGCCAGCAGCCGCCGGGACAAATTACGCCTCCACTTT.